This paragraph reports one TCR beta chain. This entry is derived from a study of blood T cell repertoires in COVID-19. The repertoire was sequenced with immunoSEQ multiplex PCR; TCRdb's copy has only in-frame clones and lacks some. In the table there are approximately 300,000 clones, about nine tenths of which are singletons. The TCR sequence derives from a woman between 25 and 40 years old with COVID-19, enrolled during active disease. Sequenced input: peripheral blood.

The DNA for the CDR3 is TGTGCCAGCAGTGATTTGGCAGGGGGGAGTCAGCCCCAGCATTTT. It translates to CASSDLAGGSQPQHF. The rearrangement joins TRBV6-1 to TRBJ1-5, with 7 nucleotides matching TRBD1. The germline V gene has CDR1 MNHNS and CDR2 SASEGT. The V and J ends lost 3 bases and 6 bases, in that order; junction bases with no gene match: 8. The CDR3 sequence is 15 residues long.